A selection of T cell receptor beta chains follows, all from one sample in a study of Ad26.COV2.S vaccination and SARS-CoV-2 variants. Using immunoSEQ multiplex PCR, the repertoire was profiled, and TCRdb retains in-frame clones only, with some absent. The sample carries 400,000 or so clones, approximately 86% recorded once. The source was peripheral blood, collected in a trial of Ad26.COV2.S vaccine versus placebo. The receptor set was obtained from a person between 18 and 65 years old who received the Ad26.COV2.S COVID-19 vaccine or a placebo. Each CDR3 is given with its conserved first and last residue. D genes are given only for firm matches. Expanded clones get a size class; other rows say once, few or many, or leave the size out.

d_gene	abundance	v_gene	j_gene	CDR3nt	CDR3aa
NA	NA	TRBV5-4	TRBJ1-6	TGTGCCAGCAGCCCCCGGGTCTCTAATTCACCCCTCCACTTT	CASSPRVSNSPLHF
NA	NA	TRBV11-2	TRBJ2-5	TGTGCCGGCAGCGTTGCGGTCCAAGAGACCCAGTACTTC	CAGSVAVQETQYF
TRBD2	NA	TRBV2	TRBJ2-3	TGTGCCAGCACCCCCTTCGGCCAGGGAGGGACAGATACGCAGTATTTT	CASTPFGQGGTDTQYF
NA	NA	TRBV2	TRBJ2-5	TGTGCCAGCAGTGAAGATCGGGATTCCCAAGAGACCCAGTACTTC	CASSEDRDSQETQYF
NA	once	TRBV18	TRBJ1-1	TGTGCCAGCTCAACAATCCGGGACACTGAAGCTTTCTTT	CASSTIRDTEAFF
NA	NA	TRBV3-1/TRBV3-2	TRBJ1-1	TGTGCCAGCAGCCAAGTGGGACAAGGCACATTCCTTGAAGCTTTCTTT	CASSQVGQGTFLEAFF
NA	NA	TRBV2	TRBJ2-6	TGTGCCAGCAGTGATTTGAGGACGGCTGGGGCCAACGTCCTGACTTTC	CASSDLRTAGANVLTF
NA	NA	TRBV6-6	TRBJ1-1	TGTGCCAGCAGCCATATATCGGGGAACACTGAAGCTTTCTTT	CASSHISGNTEAFF
NA	NA	TRBV11-2	TRBJ2-2	TGTGCCAGCAGCCCGACGGTTAGTTCGGCCGGGGAGCTGTTTTTT	CASSPTVSSAGELFF
TRBD2	NA	TRBV3-1/TRBV3-2	TRBJ2-3	TGTGCCAGCAGCCATTTTAGCGGGGGGGCCACAGATACGCAGTATTTT	CASSHFSGGATDTQYF
NA	NA	TRBV3-1/TRBV3-2	TRBJ1-2	TGTGCCAGCAGCCAGGGTCCGGGTTATGGCTACACCTTC	CASSQGPGYGYTF
TRBD2	NA	TRBV7-9	TRBJ2-7	TGTGCCAGCATCCAAGGCGCGGGGGAAACCTACGAGCAGTACTTC	CASIQGAGETYEQYF
NA	NA	TRBV19	TRBJ2-5	TGTGCCAGTTCTAACCAAGGCTCCCCAGAGACCCAGTACTTC	CASSNQGSPETQYF
TRBD1	NA	TRBV11-3	TRBJ2-1	TGTGCCAGCAGCAGGGACAGCTCCTACAATGAGCAGTTCTTC	CASSRDSSYNEQFF
NA	NA	TRBV6-5	TRBJ1-6	TGTGCCAGCAGGCCATCAGGGATAGGTTCACCCCTCCACTTT	CASRPSGIGSPLHF
NA	NA	TRBV7-9	TRBJ1-1	TGTGCCAGCAGCCCTCATGAGTCTTTCTTT	CASSPHESFF
NA	NA	TRBV5-1	TRBJ1-1	TGCGCCAGCAGCTTGGATACGATGCGCGCTGAAGCTTTCTTT	CASSLDTMRAEAFF
TRBD2	NA	TRBV6-6	TRBJ2-1	TGTGCCAGCAGTCCAACTCTAGCGGGGGCCGACAATGAGCAGTTCTTC	CASSPTLAGADNEQFF
NA	NA	TRBV10-3	TRBJ1-2	TGTGCCATCAGTAAAGATACAGAGATCCTATCCTATGGCTACACCTTC	CAISKDTEILSYGYTF
NA	NA	TRBV6-5	TRBJ1-1	TGTGCCAGCGACCATGCAGCGGGGGGGGGCACTGAAGCTTTCTTT	CASDHAAGGGTEAFF
TRBD1	few	TRBV10-2	TRBJ1-6	TGCGCCAGCAGGGAAGGTGGGACAGGGAATTCACCCCTCCACTTT	CASREGGTGNSPLHF
NA	NA	TRBV6-5	TRBJ2-5	TGTGCCAGCAGTTACTTTACAGACGGCTCCCAAGAGACCCAGTACTTC	CASSYFTDGSQETQYF
TRBD1	NA	TRBV5-6	TRBJ1-2	TGTGCCAGCAGCTTGGTATTTAGGGACAGGGACAACTATGGCTACACCTTC	CASSLVFRDRDNYGYTF
TRBD1	NA	TRBV3-1/TRBV3-2	TRBJ1-1	TGTGCCAGCAGGACAGGGAACGCTGAAGCTTTCTTT	CASRTGNAEAFF
NA	NA	TRBV7-8	TRBJ2-5	TGTGCCAGCAGCTCCGCTAGGATTCAGGCGACCCAGTACTTC	CASSSARIQATQYF
NA	once	TRBV19	TRBJ2-3	TGTGCCAGTAGTATTGGTGGGAGACTACTTAGCACAGATACGCAGTATTTT	CASSIGGRLLSTDTQYF
TRBD1	NA	TRBV28	TRBJ2-1	TGTGCCAGCAGTTACCGGGACAGGGGGCACAATGAGCAGTTCTTC	CASSYRDRGHNEQFF
NA	NA	TRBV4-1	TRBJ2-3	TGCGCCAGCAGCCAAGTTGGAGTAGCGAAAGATACGCAGTATTTT	CASSQVGVAKDTQYF
NA	NA	TRBV7-2	TRBJ1-2	TGTGCCAGCAGCTTAGAGGCGAACTATGGCTACACCTTC	CASSLEANYGYTF
TRBD1	NA	TRBV12-5	TRBJ2-5	TGTGCTAGTGGTTTGGGACAGGGGCGCGGAGAGACCCAGTACTTC	CASGLGQGRGETQYF
TRBD1	NA	TRBV10-3	TRBJ1-6	TGTGCCACAGGGGACAGGGCTTCACCCCTCCACTTT	CATGDRASPLHF
TRBD2	NA	TRBV20-1	TRBJ2-4	TGCAGTGCTAGTCCCCAATTAGCGGGGGGGCCAAAAAACATTCAGTACTTC	CSASPQLAGGPKNIQYF
NA	NA	TRBV12-3/TRBV12-4	TRBJ1-2	TGTGCCAGCAGTACCGACGGGCGCTATGGCTACACCTTC	CASSTDGRYGYTF
TRBD1	NA	TRBV6-2/TRBV6-3	TRBJ1-5	TGTGCCAGCAGTAACCGGGGGACAGGGCTTAGCAATCAGCCCCAGCATTTT	CASSNRGTGLSNQPQHF
NA	NA	TRBV9	TRBJ1-1	TGTGCCAGCAGCGTAGGGCCGCGGACTGAAGCTTTCTTT	CASSVGPRTEAFF
TRBD1	once	TRBV7-9	TRBJ1-6	TGTGCCAGCAGCGGAGACAGGGGGAATTCACCCCTCCACTTT	CASSGDRGNSPLHF
TRBD2	NA	TRBV3-1/TRBV3-2	TRBJ2-4	TGTGCCAGCAGCCGGGGACTAGCGGGGGGGCCGACCAAAAACATTCAGTACTTC	CASSRGLAGGPTKNIQYF
TRBD1	NA	TRBV30	TRBJ2-2	TGTGCCTGGGGACAGGGGATCGGGGAGCTGTTTTTT	CAWGQGIGELFF
NA	NA	TRBV11-2	TRBJ1-5	TGTGCCAGCAGCTCAGACGGCAATCAGCCCCAGCATTTT	CASSSDGNQPQHF
NA	NA	TRBV7-6	TRBJ2-2	TGTGCCAGCAGCTTTGGAGGGACCGGGGAGCTGTTTTTT	CASSFGGTGELFF
NA	NA	TRBV9	TRBJ1-6	TGTGCCAGCAGCGTAGGTTTAAGGGGCAACGATTCACCCCTCCACTTT	CASSVGLRGNDSPLHF
NA	NA	TRBV11-2	TRBJ2-2	TGTGCCAGCAGGGTTGACCCCGCGAACACCGGGGAGCTGTTTTTT	CASRVDPANTGELFF
TRBD1	few	TRBV27	TRBJ1-2	TGTGCCAGCAGTCCCAGTTCCGGGACAGGGTTTGGCTACACCTTC	CASSPSSGTGFGYTF
NA	NA	TRBV3-1/TRBV3-2	TRBJ2-4	TGTGCCAGCAGCCAAGATCGTAGGGTCAGTAACCCAGCCAAAAACATTCAGTACTTC	CASSQDRRVSNPAKNIQYF
NA	NA	TRBV7-9	TRBJ2-5	TGTGCCAGCAGCTTAGCGTCTAGGGCAGGAGAGACCCAGTACTTC	CASSLASRAGETQYF
NA	NA	TRBV4-1	TRBJ1-4	TGCGCCAGCAGCACAACAGGGCTGAGTGAAAAACTGTTTTTT	CASSTTGLSEKLFF
NA	NA	TRBV6-5	TRBJ1-4	TGTGCCAGCAGTTACTCGGGACACAGGAGTGAAAAACTGTTTTTT	CASSYSGHRSEKLFF
NA	NA	TRBV27	TRBJ2-7	TGTGCCAGCAGTTTCGGGGGCCCCAGTTCCTACGAGCAGTACTTC	CASSFGGPSSYEQYF
NA	NA	TRBV10-2	TRBJ1-5	TGCGCCAGCAGTCTACACGTCAATCAGCCCCAGCATTTT	CASSLHVNQPQHF
NA	NA	TRBV11-2	TRBJ2-4	TGTGCCAGCAGCTTTGCGTGGCCGGCCAAAAACATTCAGTACTTC	CASSFAWPAKNIQYF
TRBD1	NA	TRBV5-4	TRBJ1-2	TGTGCCAGCAGCCCCCCGGACAGGGAGCCTGACTATGGCTACACCTTC	CASSPPDREPDYGYTF
NA	NA	TRBV10-2	TRBJ1-6	TGCGCCAGCAGTGAGACGGAATCCTATAATTCACCCCTCCACTTT	CASSETESYNSPLHF
TRBD1	NA	TRBV5-1	TRBJ2-1	TGCGCCAGCAGCTCCGGGACAGGGCCCAATGAGCAGTTCTTC	CASSSGTGPNEQFF
NA	NA	TRBV19	TRBJ1-3	TGTGCCAGTAGTATCTTCCGTTCCAGCTCTGGAAACACCATATATTTT	CASSIFRSSSGNTIYF